This T cell receptor beta chain was sequenced for a study of neurological immune-mediated disorders. Study findings and constraints: Grouping of repertoires by phylogeny put those of 18 of 34 multiple sclerosis patients into a single related-CDR3 cluster, a possible signature. Subjects shared no identical expanded-clone CDR3 amino acid sequences, suggesting private TCR-beta repertoires in all groups.

Over 170 million TCR-beta sequences, together covering 15-18 subjects, were produced by every individual sequencing run that was carried out. TCRdb redid the calling of the 5' RACE reads with MiXCR, one entry per CDR3 protein. The sample lists roughly 21,000 distinct CDR3 sequences; roughly a sixth were seen once. Each sorted-subset library came from 800,000 to 1,000,000 CD4+ or CD8+ T cells. At least ten counts were recorded for this clonotype. Its antigen is unidentified. Germline assignment: CDR1 SGHVS and CDR2 FNYEAQ. V dropped 1 base and J dropped 7 bases, with 11 bases sitting between them. There are 14 residues in the CDR3.

The source material was CD8+ T cells from blood. The source is a woman younger than 30 with multiple sclerosis. This chain links TRBV7-6 with TRBJ1-5; D uncertain. The CDR3 protein is CASSLGGQRQPQHF. CDR3 coding DNA: TGTGCCAGCAGCTTAGGAGGGCAGCGGCAGCCCCAGCATTTT.